This T cell receptor (beta chain) is from a study of cytomegalovirus exposure and HLA in healthy donors. The V gene end was trimmed by 2 bases and the J gene end by 0 bases; junction bases not matched to a gene: 3. CDR1 is SQVTM and CDR2 is ANQGSEA in the germline V gene. This CDR3 spans 15 amino acids. Turning to this clone: Its antigen is as yet unknown.

Study-level findings and limits: In an earlier analysis, about 87% or about 30%: the productive usage of most TCR beta V segments. Association of a missense DCLRE1C variant with TCR beta V- and J-gene trimming was reported in a later analysis.

The primer mix had 60 Vbeta and 13 Jbeta primers. Produced via immunoSEQ multiplex PCR; TCRdb's table is partial and in-frame only. Here the sample spans 150,000 to 200,000 clones, 75% to 80% being singletons. Sequencing was carried out using PBMCs. The sequence derives from a woman aged 35 to 49 in good health and CMV-seropositive. The chain combines TRBV29-1 with TRBJ1-1; 10 bases line up with TRBD1. CDR3 residues: CSVESGQGMNTEAFF. The DNA for the CDR3 is TGCAGCGTTGAATCGGGACAGGGGATGAACACTGAAGCTTTCTTT.